The rows below give T cell receptor beta chains drawn from one sample of a study of Ad26.COV2.S vaccination and SARS-CoV-2 variants. Profiling relied on immunoSEQ multiplex PCR, and the TCRdb table lists in-frame clones only, not all of them. The repertoire includes over 400,000 clones, about 91% of them detected once, and about 2.5% sits in the top ten. Sequencing was performed on peripheral blood, taken in a trial of Ad26.COV2.S vaccine versus placebo. The receptors shown here come from a person between 18 and 59 years old who received the Ad26.COV2.S COVID-19 vaccine or a placebo. Both conserved end residues are part of each CDR3. The D gene is left open where the match is weak. Clone size is not always given. Where it is, it says once, few, many or a class for expanded clones.

TRBJ1-1	NA	TRBD1	TRBV6-5	CASSYQNRGSTEAFF	TGTGCCAGCAGTTATCAAAACAGGGGGAGCACTGAAGCTTTCTTT
TRBJ2-7	NA	NA	TRBV4-2	CASSPSGPAPYKQYF	TGTGCCAGCAGCCCATCGGGACCGGCCCCTTACAAGCAGTACTTC
TRBJ2-3	once	NA	TRBV9	CASSPTTVAGADTQYF	TGTGCCAGCAGCCCAACAACAGTGGCAGGCGCAGATACGCAGTATTTT
TRBJ1-5	NA	NA	TRBV6-5	CASTSGWGVGQPQHF	TGTGCCAGCACGTCGGGCTGGGGGGTTGGTCAGCCCCAGCATTTT
TRBJ1-6	NA	NA	TRBV6-4	CASSDGRPAYNSPLHF	TGTGCCAGCAGTGACGGGCGTCCAGCCTATAATTCACCCCTCCACTTT
TRBJ2-5	NA	NA	TRBV7-6	CASSPALSMETQYF	TGTGCCAGCAGCCCCGCCTTAAGCATGGAGACCCAGTACTTC
TRBJ2-3	NA	NA	TRBV19	CASSMPGPSVSTDTQYF	TGTGCCAGTAGTATGCCGGGACCTTCAGTTAGCACAGATACGCAGTATTTT
TRBJ2-5	once	NA	TRBV5-1	CASSEGQETQYF	TGCGCCAGCTCGGAGGGACAAGAGACCCAGTACTTC
TRBJ1-6	NA	NA	TRBV4-3	CASSQRDIWDPYNSPLHF	TGCGCCAGCAGCCAGAGGGACATTTGGGATCCTTATAATTCACCCCTCCACTTT
TRBJ2-3	once	NA	TRBV15	CATGAITDTQYF	TGTGCCACCGGAGCTATTACAGATACGCAGTATTTT
TRBJ1-6	NA	NA	TRBV21-1	CASSNPGQDTSYSPLHF	TGTGCCAGCAGCAATCCGGGACAGGATACCTCGTATTCACCCCTCCACTTT
TRBJ2-2	NA	TRBD1	TRBV5-6	CASSSQGFAGELFF	TGTGCCAGCAGCTCACAGGGGTTTGCCGGGGAGCTGTTTTTT
TRBJ2-1	NA	TRBD2	TRBV2	CASSEGAGKGNEQFF	TGTGCCAGCAGTGAAGGAGCGGGGAAGGGAAATGAGCAGTTCTTC
TRBJ1-1	NA	NA	TRBV11-2	CASSPLMNTEAFF	TGTGCCAGCAGCCCCCTCATGAACACTGAAGCTTTCTTT
TRBJ1-4	NA	NA	TRBV6-2/TRBV6-3	CASSGGPQGSWSATNEKLFF	TGTGCCAGCAGTGGAGGCCCCCAGGGATCCTGGAGTGCAACTAATGAAAAACTGTTTTTT
TRBJ2-4	NA	TRBD1	TRBV5-4	CASSSLQGGEAKNIQYF	TGTGCCAGCAGCTCTTTACAGGGGGGAGAGGCCAAAAACATTCAGTACTTC
TRBJ2-3	NA	TRBD2	TRBV28	CASRPPGGGNTQYF	TGTGCCAGCAGGCCTCCGGGGGGGGGTAATACGCAGTATTTT
TRBJ1-3	NA	NA	TRBV9	CASSVGPGNTIYF	TGTGCCAGCAGCGTAGGTCCCGGAAACACCATATATTTT
TRBJ2-3	NA	TRBD2	TRBV19	CASSRGTSGGADTQYF	TGTGCCAGTAGTCGCGGGACTAGCGGGGGCGCGGATACGCAGTATTTT
TRBJ2-5	NA	TRBD1	TRBV5-1	CASRQGVSETQYF	TGCGCCAGTCGACAGGGTGTCAGCGAGACCCAGTACTTC
TRBJ1-5	NA	NA	TRBV28	CASNGGRWENQPQHF	TGTGCCAGCAATGGTGGTAGGTGGGAGAATCAGCCCCAGCATTTT
TRBJ2-2	NA	NA	TRBV21-1	CASSWEGGNCAGELFF	TGTGCCAGCAGCTGGGAAGGGGGCAATTGTGCCGGGGAGCTGTTTTTT
TRBJ2-2	NA	TRBD1	TRBV7-2	CASSRRRTGVSGELFF	TGTGCCAGCAGCCGCCGTCGGACAGGGGTTTCCGGGGAGCTGTTTTTT
TRBJ1-1	NA	TRBD1	TRBV5-1	CASSPDRGRRNTEAFF	TGCGCCAGCAGCCCGGACAGGGGGAGGAGGAACACTGAAGCTTTCTTT